The TCR beta chain under discussion was sequenced for a study of CD8+CD57+ T cells in acquired aplastic anemia. Study in general: On average, sorted CD4+ and CD8+ cells gave roughly 3 ug of DNA. Sequencing produced an average of about 11 million reads per healthy donor for CD4+ cells. Findings of the study overall: No significant patient-versus-control difference appeared in CD8+ Simpson's diversity. Around 30 sequences, all CD8+ CDR3, were shared between patients and controls.

Many counts were recorded for this clonotype. Its specificity is not known. The V gene lost 2 bases and the J gene lost 2 bases, with 7 bases spanning the gap. The CDR3 totals 13 residues. Germline loops: CDR1 SGDLS, CDR2 YYNGEE. It was genomic DNA that served as the template for profiling TCR beta VDJ and CDR3. TCRdb reanalysed the reads using MiXCR and keeps one entry per CDR3 protein. The data show about 140,000 distinct CDR3 sequences, around two fifths seen once. This chain connects TRBV9 to TRBJ1-2; no clear D. The sample taken for sequencing was sorted CD4+, CD8+, or CD8+CD57+ T cells (not recorded which) from PBMCs. This receptor was obtained from a human donor in good health, serving as a control. The CDR3 loop reads CASSVSWNYGYTF. CDR3 coding DNA: TGTGCCAGCAGCGTGTCCTGGAACTATGGCTACACCTTC.